The 22 T cell receptor beta chains below were found in one sample sequenced in a study of blood T cell repertoires in COVID-19. Produced via immunoSEQ multiplex PCR; TCRdb's table is partial and in-frame only. Among around 330,000 clones listed, around 85% were seen once. The sample comprised PBMCs or T cells enriched from blood (not recorded which). The source is a woman between 25 and 40 years old who had been exposed to COVID-19.

The rearrangement uses TRBV14 and TRBJ2-2; weak D call: TRBD2 (6 bases). This CDR3 is built from 16 residues. CDR1 and CDR2 (germline): SGHDN, FVKESK. V was clipped by 1 base and J by 3 bases, with 12 bases between them. DNA for the CDR3: TGTGCCAGCAGCCAAGTCACTCGCGGGGACACCGGGGAGCTGTTTTTT. Protein sequence: CASSQVTRGDTGELFF.

This clone was detected only a few times. V gene TRBV28 combines with J gene TRBJ2-6; D is perhaps TRBD2 (5 bases). Trimming left V 5 bases short and J 0 bases short, with 8 bases between. The CDR3 contains 15 residues. The germline gives CDR1 MDHEN, CDR2 SYDVKM. The DNA for the CDR3 is TGTGCCAGCAGTGAACTAGTCTCTGGGGCCAACGTCCTGACTTTC. It encodes CASSELVSGANVLTF.

This clone was detected once. The chain recombines TRBV7-3 with TRBJ1-5; weak D call: TRBD1 (6 bases). Trimming stripped 1 base from V and 7 bases from J, with 20 bases between. The CDR3 runs to 17 residues. The germline CDR1 and CDR2 sequences are SGHTA and FQGTGA. CDR3 residues: CASSLSGQAGRGQPQHF. In nucleotides, the CDR3 is TGTGCCAGCAGCTTAAGTGGCCAGGCAGGGAGGGGGCAGCCCCAGCATTTT.

The V and J genes are TRBV6-5 and TRBJ2-3; the match to TRBD2 covers 8 bases. Germline assignment: CDR1 MNHEY and CDR2 SVGAGI. Losses at the gene ends were 1 base for V and 6 bases for J; bases not matched to a gene: 9. This CDR3 has 16 amino acids. The CDR3 spells CASSYFPSGPFDTQYF. Written as DNA, the CDR3 is TGTGCCAGCAGTTACTTTCCTAGCGGGCCATTCGATACGCAGTATTTT.

V usage is TRBV9 and J usage is TRBJ2-1, with a tentative D call TRBD1 (5 bases). V dropped 3 bases and J dropped 2 bases, with 12 bases sitting between them. Germline CDR1 reads SGDLS; CDR2 reads YYNGEE. CDR3 length: 15 residues. The CDR3 loop reads CASSEGSDAYNEQFF. The CDR3 DNA sequence: TGTGCCAGCAGCGAGGGGTCGGACGCCTACAATGAGCAGTTCTTC.

The chain is built from TRBV5-4 and TRBJ2-7; tentative D call: TRBD2 (5 bases). There are 14 residues in the CDR3. Germline CDR1 and CDR2: SGHNT and YYREEE (reference sequence). The V and J ends lost 4 bases and 0 bases respectively, with 11 bases between them. The CDR3: CASSLGVPSYEQYF. The CDR3 coding sequence is TGTGCCAGCAGCCTCGGGGTCCCCTCCTACGAGCAGTACTTC.

The rearrangement uses TRBV7-9 and TRBJ2-2; the match to TRBD1 covers 7 bases. J gave up 0 bases and V 7 bases, and 5 bases lay outside the gene matches. From germline, CDR1 is SEHNR and CDR2 FQNEAQ (reference sequence). CDR3 length equals 15 residues. The CDR3 reads CASILGTANTGELFF. The CDR3 bases are TGTGCCAGCATCCTAGGGACAGCGAACACCGGGGAGCTGTTTTTT.

Only one count was recorded for this clone. The J gene is TRBJ2-1, the V gene TRBV28, with D possibly being TRBD2 (7 bases). The CDR3 spans 16 residues. V shed 4 bases and J shed 7 bases, with 20 bases lying between them. Looked up from germline, CDR1 is MDHEN and CDR2 is SYDVKM. Here the CDR3 reads CASSSEGEGLKNEQFF. In DNA, the CDR3 is TGTGCCAGCAGTTCTGAGGGGGAGGGGTTGAAAAATGAGCAGTTCTTC.

This sequence joins TRBV7-3 and TRBJ1-1; no firm D call. Trimming pared 1 base from V and 0 bases from J, leaving 9 bases between. The CDR3 is 15 residues long. CDR1 is SGHTA and CDR2 is FQGTGA in the germline V gene. The chain's CDR3 is CASSLSPGMNTEAFF. The CDR3 bases are TGTGCCAGCAGCTTAAGTCCAGGAATGAACACTGAAGCTTTCTTT.

This sequence joins TRBV11-3 and TRBJ2-3; D perhaps matches TRBD2 (6 bases). V was shortened by 3 bases and J by 6 bases, with 19 bases between the two germline ends. Germline V CDR1 and CDR2: SGHNT, YENEEA. The CDR3 has 16 residues. CDR3 in amino acids: CASSFAGTQARDTQYF. In DNA, the CDR3 is TGTGCCAGCAGCTTTGCCGGGACTCAAGCCAGGGATACGCAGTATTTT. Based on the CDR3 plus reference TRBV11-3 and TRBJ2-3, the full variable domain is EAGVVQSPRYKIIEKKQPVAFWCNPISGHNTLYWYLQNLGQGPELLIRYENEEAVDDSQLPKDRFSAERLKGVDSTLKIQPAELGDSAVYLCASSFAGTQARDTQYFGPGTRLTVL.

Only one count was recorded for this clone. This chain connects TRBV6-1 to TRBJ1-2; D uncertain. The CDR3 runs to 14 residues. V lost 0 bases, J lost 7 bases, and 12 bases lay in between. Germline CDR1 and CDR2: MNHNS and SASEGT. The CDR3 DNA follows: TGTGCCAGCAGTGAAGCGGCGGGTTGGCGTGGCTACACCTTC. This translates into CASSEAAGWRGYTF.

The genes are TRBV20-1 and TRBJ2-7, with 7 bases identical to TRBD2. V lost 3 bases to trimming and J lost 6 bases; unmatched junction nucleotides: 8. Germline CDR1 reads DFQATT; CDR2 reads SNEGSKA (reference sequence). The CDR3 totals 13 residues. CDR3 loop: CSASTTSTSEQYF. CDR3 bases: TGCAGTGCTAGTACGACTAGCACGAGCGAGCAGTACTTC.

The chain joins TRBV7-2 to TRBJ2-1; 12 bases agree with TRBD2. Trimming removed 5 bases from V and 9 bases from J; junction bases left unmatched: 11. CDR3 size: 16 residues. Germline lookup yields CDR1 SGHTA and CDR2 FQGNSA. The CDR3 region is CASSPDLTSGGSEQFF. In nucleotides, the CDR3 is TGTGCCAGCAGCCCTGATCTTACTAGCGGGGGGAGTGAGCAGTTCTTC.

This clone was recorded many times. The V call is TRBV7-3, the J call TRBJ2-7, with 8 bases lining up with TRBD1. Germline V lookup: CDR1 SGHTA, CDR2 FQGTGA. V was pared by 2 bases and J by 4 bases, with 1 base of the junction left unmatched. The CDR3 has 13 amino acids. The CDR3 DNA sequence: TGTGCCAGCAGCTTAGACAGGGGATACGAGCAGTACTTC. This encodes CASSLDRGYEQYF.

This chain links TRBV5-4 with TRBJ2-7, with a possible D match to TRBD1 (5 bases). The V end lost 0 bases, the J end lost 10 bases, and 8 bases lay between the germline ends. The CDR3 contains 11 residues. Germline loops: CDR1 SGHNT, CDR2 YYREEE (reference sequence). The CDR3, as DNA: TGTGCCAGCAGCTTGGCAGGGCAACAGTACTTC. Protein product: CASSLAGQQYF. Full variable domain (rest looked up from reference TRBV5-4 and TRBJ2-7): ETGVTQSPTHLIKTRGQQVTLRCSSQSGHNTVSWYQQALGQGPQFIFQYYREEENGRGNFPPRFSGLQFPNYSSELNVNALELDDSALYLCASSLAGQQYFGPGTRLTVT.

V and J are TRBV7-3 and TRBJ2-7; tentatively, D is TRBD1 (6 bases). The CDR3 is 14 residues long. Germline V lookup: CDR1 SGHTA, CDR2 FQGTGA. Trimming removed 4 bases at V and 3 bases at J, with 13 bases between. Here the CDR3 DNA reads TGTGCCAGCAGCTACCGGGACATCCTCTACGAGCAGTACTTC. This encodes CASSYRDILYEQYF.

The sample holds one count of this clone. V is TRBV9 and J is TRBJ1-2; tentative D call: TRBD1 (6 bases). The CDR3 has 19 residues. V was clipped by 0 bases and J by 5 bases, with 26 bases between them. Germline V gives CDR1 SGDLS, CDR2 YYNGEE. The CDR3 DNA reads as TGTGCCAGCAGCGTAGGGAATGCCCTACAGGGAGAAGTGTGGTATGGCTACACCTTC. This sequence encodes CASSVGNALQGEVWYGYTF.

The chain uses TRBV27 and TRBJ1-6; D ambiguous. CDR3 length: 12 amino acids. From germline, CDR1 is MNHEY and CDR2 SMNVEV (reference sequence). Deletions cut 5 bases from V and 10 bases from J, with 9 bases between. The CDR3 DNA is TGTGCCAGCAGTCCTACGGGGTCACCCCTCCACTTT. Its translation is CASSPTGSPLHF.

This clone was picked up a small number of times. The chain uses TRBV5-4 and TRBJ2-1; D gene unclear. V lost 0 bases and J lost 5, with 6 bases in between. Germline loops: CDR1 SGHNT, CDR2 YYREEE (reference sequence). This CDR3 comprises 13 residues. CDR3 residues: CASSLDSHNEQFF. CDR3 DNA sequence: TGTGCCAGCAGCTTGGACAGCCACAATGAGCAGTTCTTC.

In this sample, this clone turned up once. The V and J genes are TRBV27 and TRBJ1-5; 7 bases agree with TRBD1. The CDR3 extends over 17 amino acids. Germline values: CDR1 MNHEY, CDR2 SMNVEV (reference sequence). Trimming removed 0 bases from V and 5 bases from J; junction bases left unmatched: 10. CDR3 sequence reads: CASSLSTLNRGHQPQHF. The CDR3 DNA reads TGTGCCAGCAGTTTATCTACCCTTAACAGGGGTCATCAGCCCCAGCATTTT.

This clone appeared a few times. The V gene is TRBV12-3 or TRBV12-4, the J gene TRBJ1-2; D remains unclear. The CDR3 is 12 residues long. With 4 bases removed from V and 3 bases from J, the gap between germline ends came to 6 bases. The CDR3 DNA is TGTGCCAGCAGTTATGGGCACTATGGCTACACCTTC. This encodes CASSYGHYGYTF.

The J gene is TRBJ2-1, the V gene TRBV6-4; a possible D gene is TRBD2 (5 bases). The CDR3 loop spans 15 amino acids. Germline CDR1 reads MRHNA; CDR2 reads SNTAGT. V gave up 3 bases and J gave up 3 bases, with 12 bases separating them. The CDR3 protein is CASSESGLSYNEQFF. The DNA of the CDR3 is TGTGCCAGCAGTGAGTCGGGGTTGAGCTACAATGAGCAGTTCTTC.